This T cell receptor (beta chain) appears in the sequencing data of a study of T cells in Graves' hyperthyroidism and ophthalmopathy. General study points: Classification by a 13 V-J model distinguished ophthalmopathy from stable hyperthyroidism. A median approximately 6.8 months before onset, the model predicted ophthalmopathy. Most thyroid-expanded clonotypes above 0.001 were also found in blood.

Diagnosis relied on clinical symptoms, serum thyroxine and TRAb, thyroid ultrasound and orbital computed tomography. Regarding this clonotype: The antigen remains unidentified.

The CDR3 covers 24 residues. In germline, CDR1 is LNHNV, CDR2 YYDKDF (reference sequence). V was clipped by 0 bases and J by 4 bases, with 34 bases between them. TCR beta CDR3 sequences were amplified from RNA transcripts. A first-round RT-PCR of the TCR CDR3 used the HTBI primer set. Each CDR3 protein gets one entry after TCRdb re-called the multiplex PCR reads with MiXCR. Seen here are 450,000 to 700,000 distinct CDR3 sequences, more than 45% observed once, and the top ten hold 19%. This TCR derives from an adult woman with Graves' disease, either hyperthyroidism or ophthalmopathy (not recorded which). The chain joins TRBV15 to TRBJ2-6; a weak D match, TRBD1 (6 bases). The specimen was peripheral blood or thyroid tissue (not recorded which). CDR3 DNA sequence: TGTGCCACCAGCAGAGAAATGATGCGGAACTCCTACAGTTTGGGGGCGGAAGGGGCCAACGTCCTGACTTTC. As protein: CATSREMMRNSYSLGAEGANVLTF.